This T cell receptor beta chain was sequenced during a study of blood T cell repertoires in COVID-19. The wider study: Whether acute or convalescent, the COVID-19 samples came from the United States, Italy and Spain.

This clone was counted once. Participants reported their clinical history, and cohort assignment relied on those reports. Assay used: immunoSEQ multiplex PCR; TCRdb lists only in-frame clones, some missing. The repertoire has fewer than 500,000 clones, around 87% of them found once; the top ten carry roughly 0.7%. Germline V lookup: CDR1 SGDLS, CDR2 YYNGEE. Trimming at V came to 0 bases and at J to 4 bases, leaving 18 bases not matched to a gene. CDR3 length equals 20 residues. The sample was PBMCs or T cells enriched from blood (not recorded which). This sequence originates from a woman aged 18 to 35 who had recovered from COVID-19. This sequence joins TRBV9 and TRBJ1-2; TRBD1 matches at 10 bases. The CDR3 is CASSVGVGGTGDPLFYGYTF. The CDR3 DNA reads as TGTGCCAGCAGCGTAGGGGTAGGGGGGACAGGGGACCCTTTGTTCTATGGCTACACCTTC.